These 20 T cell receptor beta chains share one sample of origin, sequenced in a study of CD8+CD57+ T cells in acquired aplastic anemia. The template for TCR beta VDJ and CDR3 sequence profiling was genomic DNA. TCRdb re-called the reads with MiXCR, one entry per CDR3 protein. The sample shows 250,000 or so distinct CDR3 sequences, approximately 45% of them seen only once. It was patients with CD8+CD57+ cell expansion by flow cytometry who were chosen for sequencing. Input material: sorted CD4+, CD8+, or CD8+CD57+ T cells (not recorded which) from PBMCs. The receptors here all came from a human donor with aplastic anemia.

The table lists this clonotype with a few counts. The chain uses TRBV19 and TRBJ2-7; 10 bases match TRBD1. The CDR3 contains 15 residues. CDR1 is LNHDA and CDR2 is SQIVND in the germline V gene (reference sequence). Trimming cost V 5 bases and J 5 bases; bases outside gene matches: 9. CDR3 loop: CASSLSGTGVNEQYF. CDR3 coding DNA: TGTGCCAGTAGTCTGAGCGGGACAGGGGTAAACGAGCAGTACTTC.

J is TRBJ2-5 and V is TRBV28; maybe TRBD1 (5 bases). The germline CDR1 and CDR2 sequences are MDHEN and SYDVKM. The CDR3 runs to 15 residues. Between the trimmed V and J ends, which lost 1 base and 2 bases, there was a span of 11 bases. DNA for the CDR3: TGTGCCAGCAGTTTATTAACCGACAGTCAAGAGACCCAGTACTTC. As protein: CASSLLTDSQETQYF.

Concerning this clonotype itself: A read error may produce the germline difference seen at one junction end. CDR3 residues: CASSSTLNEKLFF. The CDR3 bases are TGTGCCAGCAGCTCGACACTTAATGAAAAACTGTTTTTT. The chain has TRBV5-1 and TRBJ1-4; no clear D gene. Germline V gene sequence: CDR1 SGHRS, CDR2 YFSETQ. CDR3 size: 13 residues.

The chain has TRBV27 and TRBJ1-5; TRBD1 matches at 7 bases. This CDR3 has 14 amino acids. V was pared by 5 bases and J by 7 bases, with 8 bases of the junction left unmatched. CDR1 is MNHEY, CDR2 SMNVEV, per germline (reference sequence). This CDR3 is CASSPHRGSQPQHF. The CDR3 bases are TGTGCCAGCAGTCCTCACAGGGGCAGCCAGCCCCAGCATTTT.

This clonotype has a count of ten or more. The J gene is TRBJ2-1, the V gene TRBV7-3; D gene ambiguous. V was trimmed by 2 bases and J by 2 bases, leaving 13 bases between them. CDR1 and CDR2 (germline): SGHTA, FQGTGA. The length of the CDR3 is 16 residues. The CDR3 coding sequence is TGTGCCAGCAGCTTATTGGCCACGTCCACCTACAATGAGCAGTTCTTC. Translated: CASSLLATSTYNEQFF.

The sample holds many counts of this clonotype. A junction end diverges from the germline sequence, so it may reflect a read error. The gene calls are TRBV7-7 and TRBJ1-3, with 7 bases fitting TRBD1. From germline, CDR1 is SSHAT and CDR2 FNYEAQ (reference sequence). This CDR3 has 15 residues. The CDR3: CASSVDRVSGNTIYF. CDR3 sequence (DNA): TGTGCTAGCAGCGTCGACAGGGTCTCCGGAAACACCATATATTTT.

This clonotype showed up many times. V usage is TRBV20-1 and J usage is TRBJ2-7; TRBD2 aligns across 7 bases. The CDR3 runs 13 residues. After removal of 3 bases from V and 4 bases from J, the junction contained 6 bases not matched to a gene. Germline CDR1 and CDR2: DFQATT and SNEGSKA (reference sequence). The CDR3 region has the DNA TGCAGTGCTAGGGGAGCGGGACCTTACGAGCAGTACTTC. It codes for CSARGAGPYEQYF.

There are a few counts of this clonotype. V usage is TRBV10-2 and J usage is TRBJ2-7, with D tentatively TRBD1 or TRBD2 (5 bases each). CDR3 size: 15 residues. V was pared by 6 bases and J by 3 bases, with 18 bases between. Germline V gene lookup returns CDR1 WSHSY and CDR2 SAAADI. This CDR3 reads CASRTDGASFYEQYF. In DNA form, the CDR3 reads TGCGCCAGCAGGACCGACGGGGCCTCGTTCTACGAGCAGTACTTC.

At least ten counts were recorded for this clonotype. The V gene is TRBV30, the J gene TRBJ1-6; tentative D call: TRBD1 (5 bases). Per the germline V gene, CDR1 is GTSNPN and CDR2 is SVGIG (reference sequence). V lost 4 bases to trimming and J lost 10 bases, with 14 bases between them. The CDR3 has 13 residues. The CDR3 sequence is CAWNGQGGSPLHF. The DNA of the CDR3 is TGTGCCTGGAACGGCCAGGGTGGATCACCCCTCCACTTT.

The V call is TRBV4-3, the J call TRBJ1-2; D is perhaps TRBD1 (5 bases). The CDR3 totals 17 residues. CDR1 and CDR2 (germline): LGHNA, YSLEER. The germline V and J ends were trimmed by 1 base and 7 bases, with 22 bases remaining between them. The CDR3 is CASSQGPKQGRFSGYTF. The CDR3 nucleotides read TGCGCCAGCAGCCAAGGACCCAAGCAGGGAAGGTTTAGTGGCTACACCTTC.

V usage is TRBV10-3 and J usage is TRBJ2-1; 11 bases are a match to TRBD1. CDR3 length: 15 amino acids. Trimming took 7 bases from V and 9 from J; bases not matched to a gene: 11. Germline loops: CDR1 ENHRY, CDR2 SYGVKD. The CDR3, as DNA: TGTGCCATCACCCAGGGGGGACAGGGGGGAGGTGAGCAGTTCTTC. Protein sequence: CAITQGGQGGGEQFF.

This clonotype appeared many times. The chain joins TRBV12-5 to TRBJ1-1, with unresolved D. V was shortened by 5 bases and J by 0 bases, with 4 bases between the two germline ends. CDR1 and CDR2 from the germline V gene are LGHNT and FRNRAP. The CDR3 contains 12 residues. DNA of the CDR3: TGTGCTAGTGGTGACGTGAACACTGAAGCTTTCTTT. Residues: CASGDVNTEAFF.

The chain links TRBV7-8 to TRBJ2-3; D unresolved. The CDR3 contains 14 residues. The V gene lost 3 bases and the J gene lost 11 bases, with 18 bases spanning the gap. The germline V gene has CDR1 SGHVS and CDR2 FQNEAQ. DNA for the CDR3: TGTGCCAGCAGCTTTAGGGTCTTACCCTACGAGCAGTATTTT. It codes for CASSFRVLPYEQYF.

This clonotype was counted a few times. At one of its ends the junction is not consistent with the germline gene, which may arise from a read error. The V gene is TRBV10-3, the J gene TRBJ2-3; the D gene is possibly TRBD2 (6 bases). CDR3 length: 15 residues. Germline CDR1 and CDR2: ENHRY and SYGVKD. CDR3 in DNA: TGTGCCAGCAGTGACTCGGCGGGGTCCACTGATACGCAGTATTTT. It specifies CASSDSAGSTDTQYF.

The chain carries TRBV29-1 and TRBJ2-1; tentatively, D is TRBD1 (6 bases). This CDR3 contains 14 residues. The V gene lost 4 bases and the J gene lost 4 bases, with 14 bases spanning the gap. CDR1 and CDR2 from the germline V gene are SQVTM and ANQGSEA. CDR3 bases: TGCAGCGTTGCTCCCGAGACAGGTTACAATGAGCAGTTCTTC. It codes for CSVAPETGYNEQFF.

This chain links TRBV10-3 with TRBJ2-1, with 14 bases aligning to TRBD2. CDR3 size: 15 residues. Germline V gives CDR1 ENHRY, CDR2 SYGVKD. Trimming took 5 bases from V and 5 from J; bases not matched to a gene: 2. Here the CDR3 DNA reads TGTGCCATCAGTTGGACTAGCGGGAGGCACAATGAGCAGTTCTTC. Protein: CAISWTSGRHNEQFF.

This clonotype appeared a few times. A read error may be the cause here, since a much bigger clone is one base away. This sequence joins TRBV9 and TRBJ2-5; the D gene is possibly TRBD1 (6 bases). V lost 1 base and J lost 11, with 18 bases in between. Germline V lookup: CDR1 SGDLS, CDR2 YYNGEE. The CDR3 runs 14 residues. The CDR3 is CASSVTDSMMEQYF. Here the CDR3 DNA reads TGTGCCAGCAGCGTAACGGACAGTATGATGGAGCAGTACTTC.

This clonotype was observed many times. The chain joins TRBV5-5 to TRBJ2-3; 9 bases match TRBD1. The CDR3 is 15 residues long. Germline-derived CDR1 and CDR2 are SGHKS and YYEKEE (reference sequence). Trimming removed 4 bases from V and 6 bases from J; junction bases left unmatched: 9. CDR3 amino acids: CASSPSGTGIDTQYF. CDR3 bases: TGTGCCAGCAGCCCCTCCGGGACAGGGATTGATACGCAGTATTTT.

V is TRBV7-9 and J is TRBJ1-1, with 7 bases lining up with TRBD1. CDR1 and CDR2 (germline): SEHNR, FQNEAQ (reference sequence). This CDR3 spans 14 amino acids. Trimming removed 5 bases from V and 5 bases from J; junction bases left unmatched: 8. CDR3 amino acids: CASSPDRTETEAFF. DNA of the CDR3: TGTGCCAGCAGCCCGGACAGGACCGAGACTGAAGCTTTCTTT.

Ten or more counts support this clonotype. J is TRBJ1-6 and V is TRBV4-2; a weak D match, TRBD1 (5 bases). This CDR3 has 16 amino acids. From germline, CDR1 is LGHNA and CDR2 YNFKEQ. The germline V and J ends were trimmed by 1 base and 7 bases, with 14 bases remaining between them. CDR3 region: CASSQAQRTWNSPLHF. The CDR3 region has the DNA TGTGCCAGCAGCCAAGCCCAGAGGACATGGAATTCACCCCTCCACTTT.